The clone carrying this T cell receptor (beta chain) appeared many times. These data originate in a study of Graves' ophthalmopathy and Graves' hyperthyroidism. Trimming shortened V by 2 bases and J by 4 bases, and 3 bases separated the two germline ends. The CDR3 runs 13 residues. The germline V gene encodes CDR1 MNHNS and CDR2 SASEGT. No ophthalmopathy within 18 months of follow-up signified stable hyperthyroidism. The evidence that diagnosis relied on was clinical symptoms, serum thyroxine, TRAb, thyroid ultrasound and orbital computed tomography. Amplified material comprised TCR beta CDR3 regions derived from RNA transcripts. The workflow started with a first-round RT-PCR run with HTBI primers and then moved on to a second-round multiplex PCR. MiXCR, applied by TCRdb to the multiplex PCR reads, yields one record per CDR3 protein. Of some 350,000 distinct CDR3 sequences in the sample, approximately 17% are singletons; the top ten hold 2% to 2.5%.

This TCR was recovered from an adult woman with stable Graves' hyperthyroidism. The specimen sequenced was peripheral blood. The chain joins TRBV6-1 to TRBJ1-6; no reliable D call. The CDR3 protein is CASSEQYNSPLHF. For the CDR3, the DNA is TGTGCCAGCAGTGAACAGTATAATTCACCCCTCCACTTT.